The 13 T cell receptor beta chains below all came from one sample that was sequenced in a study of blood T cell repertoires in COVID-19. Libraries were prepared by immunoSEQ multiplex PCR; TCRdb keeps only in-frame clonotypes and omits some of them. The table includes approximately 130,000 clones, about 75% detected once. The sample taken for sequencing was peripheral blood. The receptors were gathered from an elderly man with acute or convalescent COVID-19.

This rearrangement joins TRBV7-2 to TRBJ1-6, with a weak D call TRBD1 (5 bases). Trimming cost V 3 bases and J 5 bases, with 8 bases left between them. Germline lookup yields CDR1 SGHTA and CDR2 FQGNSA. CDR3 length: 14 residues. The CDR3 protein is CASSLARDNSPLHF. In DNA form, the CDR3 reads TGTGCCAGCAGCTTGGCCAGGGATAATTCACCCCTCCACTTT.

This chain uses TRBV6-5 with TRBJ1-5; no clear D. The CDR3 covers 13 residues. Trimming removed 6 bases at V and 4 bases at J, with 10 bases between. CDR1 and CDR2 (germline): MNHEY, SVGAGI. CDR3 protein: CASRPQMNQPQHF. CDR3 DNA sequence: TGTGCCAGCAGACCCCAGATGAATCAGCCCCAGCATTTT.

As to this clone: Its ends do not fully match the called genes, so a read error is possible. The chain employs TRBV6-5 and TRBJ2-1; 7 nucleotides line up with TRBD1. The CDR3 has 13 amino acids. Germline-derived CDR1 and CDR2 are MNHEY and SVGAGI. The CDR3 DNA reads TGTGCCAGCAGCCAGGGACAGTTCCCTAAGCAGGTCTTC. The encoded protein is CASSQGQFPKQVF.

The V gene is TRBV18, the J gene TRBJ1-2, with 11 bases lining up with TRBD1. CDR3 size: 15 residues. The trim removed 3 bases at V and 4 bases at J, leaving 4 bases unmatched. Germline V CDR1 and CDR2: KGHSH, LQKENI. The CDR3 region has the DNA TGTGCCAGCTCACCCGGACAGGGGGCGACCTATGGCTACACCTTC. Amino acids: CASSPGQGATYGYTF.

This chain links TRBV2 with TRBJ2-1, with a weak D call TRBD2 (6 bases). CDR1 is SNHLY and CDR2 is FYNNEI in the germline V gene. This CDR3 has 14 amino acids. V was cut by 7 bases and J by 3 bases, with 13 bases left in between. The CDR3 DNA follows: TGTGCCAGCACCCAGGGACTGTTCTACAATGAGCAGTTCTTC. This sequence encodes CASTQGLFYNEQFF.

The V gene is TRBV19, the J gene TRBJ2-2; TRBD2 is a possible D gene (6 bases). Trimming stripped 5 bases from V and 7 bases from J, with 17 bases between. Germline CDR1 and CDR2: LNHDA and SQIVND (reference sequence). This CDR3 is built from 15 residues. CDR3: CASSLGTPRGGELFF. CDR3 bases: TGTGCCAGTAGTCTCGGGACGCCGCGGGGCGGGGAGCTGTTTTTT.

The rearrangement links TRBV28 to TRBJ2-7, with a possible D match to TRBD1 (5 bases). The CDR3 contains 15 residues. Germline lookup yields CDR1 MDHEN and CDR2 SYDVKM. The ends were cut back, 2 bases at V and 2 bases at J, with 13 bases in the middle. The CDR3 DNA sequence: TGTGCCAGCAGTTTAGGATTTGCAGGGACCTACGAGCAGTACTTC. As protein: CASSLGFAGTYEQYF.

This chain joins TRBV7-8 and TRBJ1-6; D ambiguous. This CDR3 has 16 residues. Germline CDR1 reads SGHVS; CDR2 reads FQNEAQ. Trimming removed 7 bases from V and 0 bases from J, with 13 bases in between. The CDR3 DNA reads as TGTGCCAGCACCGCTGAACCGAGCTCCTATAATTCACCCCTCCACTTT. Its translation is CASTAEPSSYNSPLHF.

The rearrangement joins TRBV6-1 to TRBJ1-5; no clear D. This CDR3 spans 15 amino acids. Per germline, CDR1 MNHNS and CDR2 SASEGT. The V and J ends lost 1 base and 1 base respectively, with 8 bases between them. CDR3: CASSEGLVSNQPQHF. In nucleotides, the CDR3 is TGTGCCAGCAGTGAAGGGCTTGTAAGCAATCAGCCCCAGCATTTT.

The rearrangement uses TRBV3-1 (or the pseudogene TRBV3-2) and TRBJ1-2; tentative D call: TRBD1 (6 bases). CDR1 is LGHDT, CDR2 YNNKEL, per germline (reference sequence). The V and J ends lost 1 base and 5 bases respectively, with 14 bases between them. The CDR3 is 15 residues long. The CDR3 protein is CASSQVGAGVYGYTF. Written as DNA, the CDR3 is TGTGCCAGCAGCCAAGTAGGGGCAGGGGTGTATGGCTACACCTTC.

Only one count was recorded for this clone. This chain links TRBV19 with TRBJ1-1; 9 bases line up with TRBD1. Germline values: CDR1 LNHDA, CDR2 SQIVND (reference sequence). V was pared by 3 bases and J by 11 bases, with 4 bases of the junction left unmatched. The CDR3 contains 12 residues. Here the CDR3 DNA reads TGTGCCAGTAGTATGGACAGGGGTGACGCTTTCTTT. Translation: CASSMDRGDAFF.

The CDR3 reads CASSSTGSAGNTIYF. As DNA, the CDR3 is TGTGCCAGCAGTTCAACAGGGTCAGCCGGAAACACCATATATTTT. The chain joins TRBV6-5 to TRBJ1-3; weak D call: TRBD1 (6 bases). Germline CDR1 MNHEY, CDR2 SVGAGI. Trimming stripped 4 bases from V and 4 bases from J, with 14 bases between. There are 15 residues in the CDR3.

The chain links TRBV7-9 to TRBJ2-7; 10 bases are a match to TRBD1. V shed 3 bases and J 0 bases; nucleotides not matched to a gene: 5. The germline gives CDR1 SEHNR, CDR2 FQNEAQ (reference sequence). CDR3 length equals 16 residues. Here the CDR3 DNA reads TGTGCCAGCAGCTTCAATGACAGGGGGCACTCCTACGAGCAGTACTTC. It specifies CASSFNDRGHSYEQYF.